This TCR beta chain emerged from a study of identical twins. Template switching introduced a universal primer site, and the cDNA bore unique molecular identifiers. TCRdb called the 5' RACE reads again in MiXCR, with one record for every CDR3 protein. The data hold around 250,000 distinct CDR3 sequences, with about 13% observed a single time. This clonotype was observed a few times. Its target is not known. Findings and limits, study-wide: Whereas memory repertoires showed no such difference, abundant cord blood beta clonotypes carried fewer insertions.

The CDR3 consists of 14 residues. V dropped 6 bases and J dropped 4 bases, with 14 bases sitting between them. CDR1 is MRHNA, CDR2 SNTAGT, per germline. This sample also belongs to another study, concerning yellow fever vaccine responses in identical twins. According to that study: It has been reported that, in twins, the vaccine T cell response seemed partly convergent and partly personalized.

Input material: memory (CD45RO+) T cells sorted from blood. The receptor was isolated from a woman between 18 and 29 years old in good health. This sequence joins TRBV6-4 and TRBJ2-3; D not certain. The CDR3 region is CASSPRAGADTQYF. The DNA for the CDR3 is TGTGCCAGCAGCCCCCGGGCAGGCGCAGATACGCAGTATTTT.